This T cell receptor (beta chain) was sequenced during a study of CD8 T cells in Susac syndrome (dated by TCRdb to the late 2010s). General notes on the study: Of the Susac syndrome patients who were sequenced, six had clinically active disease and roughly eight were in clinical remission. At the time of blood withdrawal, Susac syndrome patients were either therapy-naive, taking corticosteroids (with some also receiving IVIg), or on IVIg alone. Repertoire sequencing was used to test whether CD8+ T cell activation and differentiation in Susac syndrome was antigen driven. CD8+ T cell repertoire clonality was compared between more than ten healthy donors, approximately 14 Susac syndrome patients and approximately 15 multiple sclerosis patients.

Overall study results and their limits: CD8+ repertoires in Susac syndrome showed clonal expansion, which was highest in CD8+ TEMRA cells and was greater in clinically active patients than in remitting patients. The number of individuals in the TCR sequencing and HLA analysis was recognized as being relatively small. Under 20 and five Susac-specific public clones were found in the total CD8+ and CD8+ TEMRA repertoires, respectively.

Including cysteine and phenylalanine, the CDR3 has 18 amino acids. CDR3 DNA only is kept here, 54 bases in frame from base 1. Sequences DFQATT (CDR1) and SNEGSKA (CDR2) are obtained from the germline V gene (reference sequence). V is pruned by 3 bases and J by 9 bases, leaving 17 bases of the junction without a gene match. Peripheral blood CD8+ and CD4+ T cells from healthy donors, Susac syndrome patients and multiple sclerosis patients were profiled by high-throughput TCR beta sequencing. The Susac syndrome patients fulfilled recently defined diagnostic criteria for either definite or probable disease. Bulk CD8+ and CD4+ T cells were purified by magnetic negative isolation, whereas CD8+ TEMRA cells were enriched by FACS. Blood was drawn into EDTA tubes, processed within 24 hours, and PBMCs were isolated by density gradient centrifugation. PBMCs intended for TCR sequencing were cryopreserved in liquid nitrogen and thawed later in a water bath at 37 degrees C. The sorted or isolated CD4+, CD8+ and CD8+ TEMRA cells reached a purity of at least 90%.

RNA was extracted using the RNeasy kit, and about 0.5 to 1 microgram was reverse transcribed with random hexamers. TCR beta CDR3 regions were amplified with the immunoSEQ multiplex PCR assay covering 54 Vbeta and 13 Jbeta segments. PCR amplification bias was corrected by using a synthetic template baseline for primer optimization and computational correction. The source study handled its data this way. Reads were annotated to V, D and J genes per IMGT and analyzed with immunoSEQ Analyzer, keeping only productive sequences. Clonality was computed as one minus Shannon entropy normalized by log2 of the number of productive unique sequences. For each patient and control, public and private clones were evaluated among the 100 most prevalent clones. Susac-specific clones were defined as absent from healthy and MS cohorts, over a thousand published viral clones and other ImmuneACCESS disease sequences. Using fastp trimming at Q25 and MiXCR clonotype assembly, TCRdb reanalyzed the public sequencing data and kept in-frame beta chains. Rows merge per CDR3 protein into single entries with the most common DNA and genes. TCRdb's processing, not the authors' own work, is the source of the V and J calls. The sample table contains 100,000 to 150,000 distinct CDR3 sequences; only one count was recorded for around 94% of them. The ten largest make up over 0.2% of the sample.

Comment on this clonotype: The target of this receptor is not known. Per-base qualities were not stored, and no clone one base away is much larger.

The sequence joins TRBV20-1 to TRBJ2-1, with 13 bases aligning to TRBD2. The origin of this receptor is a human donor with Susac syndrome. The sample was CD8+ T cells from PBMCs. The DNA sequence is as follows: TGCAGTGCTAGCCCGGGGACTAGCGGGGTATCCACCATGGGTGAGCAGTTCTTC. Translated, this gives CSASPGTSGVSTMGEQFF.